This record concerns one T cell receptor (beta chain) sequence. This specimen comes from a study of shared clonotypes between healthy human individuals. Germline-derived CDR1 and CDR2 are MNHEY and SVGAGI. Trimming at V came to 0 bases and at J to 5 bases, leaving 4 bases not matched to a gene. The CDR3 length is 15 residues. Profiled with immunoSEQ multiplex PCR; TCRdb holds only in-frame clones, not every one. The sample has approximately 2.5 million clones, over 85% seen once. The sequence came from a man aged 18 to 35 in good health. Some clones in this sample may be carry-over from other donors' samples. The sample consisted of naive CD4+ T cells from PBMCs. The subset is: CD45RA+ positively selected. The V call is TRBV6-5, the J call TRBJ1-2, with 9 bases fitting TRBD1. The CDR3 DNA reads TGTGCCAGCAGTTACTCCGGACAGGGGCTATATGGCTACACCTTC. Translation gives CASSYSGQGLYGYTF.